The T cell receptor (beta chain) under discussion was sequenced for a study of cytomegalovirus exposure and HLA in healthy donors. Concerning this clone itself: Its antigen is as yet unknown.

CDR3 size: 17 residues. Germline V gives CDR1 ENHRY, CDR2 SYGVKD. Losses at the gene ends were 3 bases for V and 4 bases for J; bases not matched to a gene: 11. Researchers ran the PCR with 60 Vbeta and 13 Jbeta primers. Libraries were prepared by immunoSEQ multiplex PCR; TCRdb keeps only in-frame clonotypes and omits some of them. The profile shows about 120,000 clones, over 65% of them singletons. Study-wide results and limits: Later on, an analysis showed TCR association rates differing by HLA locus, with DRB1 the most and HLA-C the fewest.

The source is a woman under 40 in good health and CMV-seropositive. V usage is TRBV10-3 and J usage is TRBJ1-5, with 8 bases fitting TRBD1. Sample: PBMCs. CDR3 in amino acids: CAISDGQGAVENQPQHF. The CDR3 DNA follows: TGTGCCATCAGTGACGGGCAGGGGGCCGTCGAAAATCAGCCCCAGCATTTT.